The 27 T cell receptor beta chains reported below all come from one sample, sequenced in a study of blood T cell repertoires in COVID-19. Some clones are missing from TCRdb's copy, which holds only in-frame ones; the method was immunoSEQ multiplex PCR. This table holds about 64,000 clones, over 65% found once. Sample: peripheral blood. Receptors originate from a man aged 55 to 70 with COVID-19, enrolled during active disease.

V gene TRBV9 combines with J gene TRBJ2-1, with 8 nucleotides matching TRBD2. Germline assignment: CDR1 SGDLS and CDR2 YYNGEE. CDR3 length: 16 amino acids. V dropped 0 bases and J dropped 6; count of bases not matched to a gene: 8. CDR3 sequence (DNA): TGTGCCAGCAGCGTAGCAGGGACTAGTCGGAGCAATGAGCAGTTCTTC. It codes for CASSVAGTSRSNEQFF.

This sequence joins TRBV7-9 and TRBJ1-1, with D possibly TRBD1 on 5 matching bases. V lost 5 bases and J lost 9, with 13 bases in between. This CDR3 spans 12 amino acids. Per germline, CDR1 SEHNR and CDR2 FQNEAQ (reference sequence). Here the CDR3 DNA reads TGTGCCAGCAGCCAGCACGGGGGAAAAGCTTTCTTT. Translating gives CASSQHGGKAFF.

This clone occurred a few times. This chain links TRBV7-2 with TRBJ2-7; possible D gene TRBD1, 5 bases. Per germline, CDR1 SGHTA and CDR2 FQGNSA. The CDR3 extends over 15 amino acids. The V end was cut by 5 bases, the J end by 4 bases, with 18 bases between. In DNA, the CDR3 is TGTGCCAGCAGCCCTGGGGCAGGGAAGTCATACGAGCAGTACTTC. This translates into CASSPGAGKSYEQYF. Combining the CDR3 with reference TRBV7-2 and TRBJ2-7 gives the whole variable domain GAGVSQSPSNKVTEKGKDVELRCDPISGHTALYWYRQSLGQGLEFLIYFQGNSAPDKSGLPSDRFSAERTGGSVSTLTIQRTQQEDSAVYLCASSPGAGKSYEQYFGPGTRLTVT.

V usage is TRBV19 and J usage is TRBJ2-2, with TRBD2 as a possible D gene (6 bases). Trimming cost V 3 bases and J 7 bases, with 18 bases left between them. This CDR3 contains 16 residues. Germline V lookup: CDR1 LNHDA, CDR2 SQIVND (reference sequence). The CDR3 sequence is CASSMGGARMGGELFF. CDR3 bases: TGTGCCAGTAGTATGGGGGGTGCCCGCATGGGCGGGGAGCTGTTTTTT.

The V and J genes are TRBV29-1 and TRBJ2-3; D is possibly TRBD2 (5 bases). V was trimmed by 4 bases and J by 3 bases, leaving 11 bases between them. Germline CDR1 and CDR2: SQVTM and ANQGSEA. The CDR3 contains 13 residues. Here the CDR3 DNA reads TGCAGCGTTGCGGGGTTTGGGACAGATACGCAGTATTTT. Translating it yields CSVAGFGTDTQYF.

The chain joins TRBV28 to TRBJ2-1; a weak D match, TRBD1 (6 bases). Trimming left V 5 bases short and J 3 bases short, with 14 bases between. Germline CDR1 reads MDHEN; CDR2 reads SYDVKM. The CDR3 spans 15 residues. The CDR3 DNA is TGTGCCAGCAGTCCCCTGGGGGCGGTCTACAATGAGCAGTTCTTC. Residues: CASSPLGAVYNEQFF.

As concerns this clone: At one end, the junction sequence differs from germline, possibly due to a read error. CDR3 DNA: TGTGCCAGCAGCCCAAAGACTAGCGGGAAAACGAACTTC. Encoded protein: CASSPKTSGKTNF. V gene TRBV7-9 combines with J gene TRBJ2-7; 11 bases align to TRBD2. In germline, CDR1 is SEHNR, CDR2 FQNEAQ (reference sequence). The CDR3 extends over 13 amino acids. The variable domain in full, with the rest retrieved from reference TRBV7-9 and TRBJ2-7, is DTGVSQNPRHKITKRGQNVTFRCDPISEHNRLYWYRQTLGQGPEFLTYFQNEAQLEKSRLLSDRFSAERPKGSFSTLEIQRTEQGDSAMYLCASSPKTSGKTNFGPGTRLTVT.

CDR3 residues: CASGLAQGFNQPQHF. DNA for the CDR3: TGTGCTAGTGGTTTAGCACAGGGTTTCAATCAGCCCCAGCATTTT. J is TRBJ1-5 and V is TRBV12-5; perhaps TRBD1 as D (6 bases). Trimming took 3 bases from V and 3 from J, leaving 12 bases between them. The V gene's germline CDR1 is LGHNT and CDR2 FRNRAP. This CDR3 has 15 amino acids.

The V and J genes are TRBV24-1 and TRBJ2-2; 7 bases match TRBD2. This CDR3 is 16 amino acids long. CDR1 is KGHDR and CDR2 is SFDVKD in the germline V gene. The V gene end was trimmed by 6 bases and the J gene end by 0 bases; junction bases not matched to a gene: 6. The CDR3: CATSFSGVPNTGELFF. CDR3 DNA sequence: TGTGCCACCAGTTTCAGCGGGGTTCCGAACACCGGGGAGCTGTTTTTT.

Relative to its sample, this clone is medium-sized. The chain carries TRBV7-9 and TRBJ2-2; the D gene is possibly TRBD1 (5 bases). The CDR3 consists of 15 residues. V dropped 5 bases and J dropped 0 bases, with 10 bases sitting between them. Germline-derived CDR1 and CDR2 are SEHNR and FQNEAQ (reference sequence). The CDR3 reads CASSPQGANTGELFF. CDR3 nucleotide sequence: TGTGCCAGCAGCCCCCAGGGCGCGAACACCGGGGAGCTGTTTTTT.

J is TRBJ1-5 and V is TRBV5-6; D is perhaps TRBD1 (5 bases). Trimming took off 7 bases at V and 1 base at J, with 15 bases between the two ends. Germline CDR1 SGHDT, CDR2 YYEEEE. This CDR3 is 15 amino acids long. The CDR3 coding sequence is TGTGCCAGCGCTCAGGGAGGGAGAAGCAATCAGCCCCAGCATTTT. It codes for CASAQGGRSNQPQHF.

This chain uses TRBV5-1 with TRBJ1-6, with D unclear. V lost 0 bases and J lost 10, with 17 bases in between. This CDR3 is built from 16 residues. Per germline, CDR1 SGHRS and CDR2 YFSETQ. The CDR3 protein is CASSLGEPGGRSPLHF. In nucleotides, the CDR3 is TGCGCCAGCAGCTTGGGAGAGCCAGGAGGGCGATCACCCCTCCACTTT.

This clone was seen a handful of times. The gene calls are TRBV4-1 and TRBJ2-1, with D possibly being TRBD2 (6 bases). Germline lookup yields CDR1 MGHRA and CDR2 YSYEKL. The ends were cut back, 1 base at V and 7 bases at J, with 20 bases in the middle. The CDR3 sequence is 17 residues long. This CDR3 reads CASSQVRVGTSFNEQFF. The CDR3 nucleotides are TGCGCCAGCAGCCAAGTCCGAGTGGGAACTAGCTTTAATGAGCAGTTCTTC.

V gene TRBV19 combines with J gene TRBJ2-3, with D perhaps TRBD1 (5 bases). There are 14 residues in the CDR3. V lost 5 bases to trimming and J lost 4 bases, with 13 bases between them. Germline V gene data show CDR1 as LNHDA and CDR2 as SQIVND (reference sequence). For the CDR3, the DNA is TGTGCCAGTAGTTTCGCCCAGGGTGCAGATACGCAGTATTTT. This encodes CASSFAQGADTQYF.

J is TRBJ2-7 and V is TRBV7-9; 8 positions match TRBD1. Germline assignment: CDR1 SEHNR and CDR2 FQNEAQ (reference sequence). This CDR3 has 12 amino acids. Trimming took 11 bases from V and 1 from J; bases not matched to a gene: 4. The CDR3 region is CAVDRVSYEQYF. The CDR3, as DNA: TGTGCCGTGGACAGGGTATCCTACGAGCAGTACTTC.

A few counts support this clone. The chain carries TRBV30 and TRBJ2-1, with a weak D call TRBD1 (5 bases). V lost 0 bases and J lost 0, with 9 bases in between. The length of the CDR3 is 15 residues. Per germline, CDR1 GTSNPN and CDR2 SVGIG (reference sequence). The CDR3 sequence is CAWSVQGASYNEQFF. CDR3 nucleotides: TGTGCCTGGAGTGTTCAAGGGGCCTCCTACAATGAGCAGTTCTTC.

The chain combines TRBV9 with TRBJ2-2; 8 bases fit TRBD1. Germline CDR1 reads SGDLS; CDR2 reads YYNGEE. This CDR3 is 17 amino acids long. With V trimmed by 3 bases and J by 4 bases, 11 bases remained unmatched. This CDR3 reads CASSASWQGAGTGELFF. The CDR3 bases are TGTGCCAGCAGCGCCTCGTGGCAGGGGGCCGGCACCGGGGAGCTGTTTTTT.

This rearrangement joins TRBV5-1 to TRBJ2-7, with TRBD2 identical over 9 bases. CDR3 length equals 15 residues. V shed 1 base, J shed 2 bases, and the junction held 4 bases outside the gene matches. The germline V gene has CDR1 SGHRS and CDR2 YFSETQ. CDR3 sequence: CASSLLSGGTYEQYF. For the CDR3, the DNA is TGCGCCAGCAGCTTGCTAAGCGGGGGGACCTACGAGCAGTACTTC.

The V gene is TRBV18, the J gene TRBJ2-3; no clear D. Germline V lookup: CDR1 KGHSH, CDR2 LQKENI. CDR3 length equals 13 residues. The V and J ends lost 2 bases and 4 bases respectively, with 7 bases between them. CDR3 coding DNA: TGTGCCAGCTCACCAATGGCAGCAGATACGCAGTATTTT. This translates into CASSPMAADTQYF.

V gene TRBV9 combines with J gene TRBJ1-2; TRBD1 might be the D (6 bases). Trimming took 3 bases from V and 8 from J, leaving 17 bases between them. CDR1 and CDR2 from the germline V gene are SGDLS and YYNGEE. This CDR3 region has 14 residues. This CDR3 reads CASSGLDRSGGYTF. The CDR3 nucleotides read TGTGCCAGCAGCGGATTAGACAGGTCCGGGGGCTACACCTTC.

The chain has TRBV5-4 and TRBJ2-1; 10 bases line up with TRBD2. V gave up 3 bases and J gave up 1 base; unmatched junction bases: 4. The CDR3 is 16 amino acids. Germline lookup yields CDR1 SGHNT and CDR2 YYREEE (reference sequence). DNA of the CDR3: TGTGCCAGCAGCTGGCGACTAGCGGGTTCCTACAATGAGCAGTTCTTC. It yields the protein CASSWRLAGSYNEQFF.

Here the CDR3 reads CASSPRDSGNTIYF. The CDR3 DNA reads TGTGCCAGCAGCCCTCGGGACAGTGGAAACACCATATATTTT. J is TRBJ1-3 and V is TRBV11-3, with 7 nucleotides matching TRBD1. The CDR3 runs 14 residues. Germline V CDR1 and CDR2: SGHNT, YENEEA. V lost 5 bases to trimming and J lost 3 bases; unmatched junction nucleotides: 4.

This clone was recorded only once. The chain uses TRBV5-1 and TRBJ2-2; a possible D gene is TRBD2 (6 bases). Germline lookup yields CDR1 SGHRS and CDR2 YFSETQ. V shed 6 bases and J shed 0 bases, with 15 bases lying between them. The CDR3 loop spans 16 amino acids. CDR3 loop: CASIMGTASNTGELFF. The CDR3 region has the DNA TGCGCCAGCATTATGGGGACTGCCTCGAACACCGGGGAGCTGTTTTTT.

The J gene is TRBJ2-1, the V gene TRBV24-1; TRBD2 agrees at 8 bases. The CDR3 has 15 amino acids. Unmatched junction bases numbered 7, after V lost 3 bases and J lost 7 bases. The V gene's germline CDR1 is KGHDR and CDR2 SFDVKD. The CDR3 loop reads CATSDRSGSTNEQFF. DNA of the CDR3: TGTGCCACCAGTGATCGAAGCGGGAGCACGAATGAGCAGTTCTTC.

The chain links TRBV2 to TRBJ2-6, with 9 bases fitting TRBD1. CDR1 SNHLY and CDR2 FYNNEI come from the germline V gene. The CDR3 is made up of 17 amino acids. J was trimmed by 0 bases and V by 4 bases; bases with no gene match: 4. The CDR3 here is CASSGQGDPSGANVLTF. The CDR3 nucleotides are TGTGCCAGCAGTGGACAGGGGGACCCCTCTGGGGCCAACGTCCTGACTTTC. The entire variable domain, with the rest obtained from reference TRBV2 and TRBJ2-6, is as follows: EPEVTQTPSHQVTQMGQEVILRCVPISNHLYFYWYRQILGQKVEFLVSFYNNEISEKSEIFDDQFSVERPDGSNFTLKIRSTKLEDSAMYFCASSGQGDPSGANVLTFGAGSRLTVL.

The genes are TRBV12-5 and TRBJ1-5; D is ambiguous. The ends were cut back, 2 bases at V and 1 base at J, with 6 bases in the middle. The CDR3 covers 14 residues. CDR1 and CDR2 from the germline V gene are LGHNT and FRNRAP. In DNA form, the CDR3 reads TGTGCTAGTGGTTTGTCTCGGAGCAATCAGCCCCAGCATTTT. This translates into CASGLSRSNQPQHF.

The gene calls are TRBV19 and TRBJ1-1; no definite D call. V was pared by 1 base and J by 0 bases, with 6 bases between. CDR1 LNHDA and CDR2 SQIVND come from the germline V gene (reference sequence). This CDR3 is 14 amino acids long. The CDR3 DNA follows: TGTGCCAGTAGTATAGGGCTTTTGAACACTGAAGCTTTCTTT. Residues: CASSIGLLNTEAFF.